The present T cell receptor (beta chain) was sequenced within a study of beta chain features in type 1 diabetes (dated by TCRdb to 2016 to 2019). Broadly, across the study: No differences in mean age, gender distribution, total cell number or subset yield were found between patients and healthy donors. A total of 100 million to 110 million sorted cells were examined across all samples, and a strong correlation was observed between cell number per subset and RNA yield. The study compared TCRB repertoires of sorted circulating CD4+ T cell subsets between recently diagnosed type 1 diabetes patients and matched healthy donors. Regulatory and stem cell-like memory subsets were isolated from only 8 patients and roughly eight healthy donors, whereas naive and central memory subsets came from all 30 or so donors.

Overall study outcomes, separate from this receptor: At VDJ recombination sites, type 1 diabetes patients had fewer insertions and more deleted nucleotides, which implies abnormalities in thymic rearrangement. Type 1 diabetes patients showed a moderate but significant shortening of TCRB CDR3 length in all four CD4+ subsets. Naive, central memory and regulatory TCRB repertoires appeared more similar among patients than among healthy donors. Because the HLA sub-analyses included only small numbers of individuals, any influence of HLA type on TCRB rearrangement was left unresolved. Sequencing cDNA rather than genomic DNA could over-represent highly expressing activated cells, although activation and CD3 levels did not differ between groups. Shorter templates might have been favored by PCR, but patient and control samples were amplified and corrected together, so both groups would have been affected equally by any skew.

A single peripheral blood draw of about 116 mL on average was collected from each donor into heparinised tubes. Naive, central memory, regulatory and stem cell-like memory CD4+ T cells were sorted on a BD FACSAria II using a panel including CD45RO, CCR7, CD25, CD127, CD95 and CD27. Every sorted population had a purity above 95%. PBMCs were isolated immediately by Lymphoprep density gradient centrifugation and stained directly without culture. So that batch effects would be minimized, each experiment stained and sorted samples in pairs, pairing one healthy donor with one patient. The entire isolated RNA was reverse transcribed using the High Capacity cDNA Reverse Transcription Kit, and thus expressed TCRB transcripts were sequenced. Deep immunoSEQ sequencing was performed on naive, central memory and regulatory T cell samples, with an average of around 3.4 million total reads per sample. Sorted cells were lysed in RLT buffer and RNA was extracted with DNase-treated RNeasy Micro or Mini kits, depending on cell number. To prevent cross-contamination, each cell subset was processed individually, whereas patient and healthy donor samples were processed jointly. The immunoSEQ multiplex PCR was used to amplify TCRB sequences from cDNA, generating 87-bp fragments that spanned the CDR3 region. Sequencing of the amplicons was done on the Illumina HiSeq platform. In the paper's pipeline: Synthetic template baselines were used to correct PCR bias computationally, reads within Hamming distance 2 were collapsed together, and singletons that could not be merged were discarded. Reads were aligned to IMGT to assign V, D and J genes, CDR3 length, and insertions or deletions at six rearrangement sites. Clonotype counts were normalized to sorted cell number within each subset before computing true diversity and Gini coefficients with the tcR R package. The overlap coefficient, calculated on TCRB nucleotide sequences, was used to quantify repertoire sharing. Out-of-frame TCRB sequences from naive cells were analyzed as a proxy for the pre-selection repertoire. Entries here come from immuneACCESS through TCRdb and include only in-frame sequences with V and J called. Some clones fail to appear in such tables; in the studies checked, an unresolved V gene covers under half of the shortfall, and the cause of the remainder is unknown. The D gene and trimming were derived from the DNA, and the V and J assignments and clone size from that table. This sample has 220,000 or so clones in its table, and over 65% of those were observed once. The ten most abundant clones make up around 0.05% of the sample.

This clone was detected only a few times. What antigen it recognizes has not been identified. Nothing much larger sits one base from this clone, and base qualities are not available. V and J lose 5 bases and 5 bases, and a span of 16 bases separates them. Spanning cysteine to phenylalanine, the CDR3 consists of 14 amino acids. The CDR3 DNA has 42 bases and is translated from base 1. CDR1 GTSNPN and CDR2 SVGIG are derived from the germline V gene (reference sequence). The sequenced material came from naive CD4+ T cells from blood. What this sample's cell subset or site label stands for: true naive CD4+ T cells. Recombination connected TRBV30 to TRBJ2-4; the D match is possibly TRBD1 or TRBD2, with 5 bases aligned in each. This TCR was sampled from a man aged 30 to 45 in good health. For the CDR3, the sequence is CAWDLLGRENIQYF. The nucleotide sequence is given as TGTGCCTGGGACCTTCTGGGGCGGGAAAACATTCAGTACTTC.